The clone carrying this T cell receptor beta chain appeared a single time. Its target is unknown. The protocol was immunoSEQ multiplex PCR, while the TCRdb copy is restricted to in-frame clones and leaves out a portion. Among about 28,000 clones listed, approximately 83% were seen once. The entry originates in a study of neoadjuvant nivolumab and ipilimumab in lung cancer. The study's findings and limits: Pathologic regression was not significantly tied to TCR clonality. Compared with tumor-adjacent uninvolved lung, resected tumors showed greater richness and clonality. From pretherapy to surgery, tumor richness and clonality rose with dual therapy.

This TCR derives from an adult with non-small cell lung cancer. The sequencing used tumor tissue, collected after neoadjuvant nivolumab, alone or with ipilimumab, at or shortly before surgery.

The CDR3 DNA reads as TGTGCCAGCAGCGCCAAGGGGGTAGGATCGCAGTATTTT. Translation: CASSAKGVGSQYF. The chain recombines TRBV6-1 with TRBJ2-3; D is perhaps TRBD1 (6 bases). The CDR3 consists of 13 residues. V was clipped by 6 bases and J by 10 bases, with 17 bases between them. Looked up from germline, CDR1 is MNHNS and CDR2 is SASEGT.